This TCR gamma chain derives from a study of Vδ1+ human thymocytes. Study-level results: Thymic TRG and TRD repertoires appeared highly polyclonal. Donors shared many TRG clonotypes but few TRD clonotypes.

Extracted RNA was reverse transcribed into cDNA. The CDR3 regions were amplified by multiplex PCR from V-gene primers to a constant-region primer. TCRdb re-called the multiplex PCR reads using CATT. This sample has more than 35,000 gamma-chain clones, with around 20% found just once. This clone was picked up a small number of times. Its antigen is unknown. The sample carries other DNA sequences with the same CDR3. V was clipped by 5 bases and J by 3 bases; unmatched bases: 3. The CDR3 sequence is 13 residues long. Looked up from germline, CDR1 is VTNTFY and CDR2 is YDVSTARD (reference sequence). V and J are TRGV3 and TRGJP2. Sequencing was performed on Vdelta1+ gamma-delta thymocytes from the thymus. Subset reported: FACS-sorted CD3+ TCRalphabeta- TCRVdelta1+ TCRVdelta2- thymocytes. The TCR was taken from a girl under three years old who had congenital heart surgery. The CDR3 spells CATWGGSDWIKTF. CDR3 nucleotides: TGTGCCACCTGGGGAGGTAGTGATTGGATCAAGACGTTT.